The rows below give T cell receptor beta chains drawn from one sample of a study of post-analysis software for immune sequencing data. TCRdb processed the PCR reads anew with MiXCR; each CDR3 protein has one entry. The sample holds roughly 650,000 distinct CDR3 sequences; around 64% are singletons and the top ten take roughly 12%. What was sequenced was blood. These receptors came from a girl aged 2 to 10 with multiple sclerosis. CDR3s include the opening cysteine and the closing phenylalanine or tryptophan. A D gene is named only where the DNA matches it firmly. Where a row states a size, it is once, few, many or the class of an expanded clone; other rows omit it.

clone_size,j_call,d_call,v_call,cdr3_aa,cdr3_nt
few,TRBJ2-1,-,TRBV9,CASSVFLASSYNEQFF,TGTGCCAGCAGCGTTTTCCTAGCGTCCTCCTACAATGAGCAGTTCTTC
few,TRBJ2-7,-,TRBV15,CATSRDRLGVSPGTYEQYF,TGTGCCACCAGCAGAGATAGGCTTGGGGTTTCGCCAGGGACCTACGAGCAGTACTTC
few,TRBJ2-2,TRBD1,TRBV5-1,CASSTGQGNTGELFF,TGCGCCAGCAGCACCGGACAGGGGAACACCGGGGAGCTGTTTTTT
-,TRBJ1-2,-,TRBV7-2,CASSLGFIGAGDYGYTF,TGTGCCAGCAGCTTAGGGTTCATCGGGGCAGGGGACTATGGCTACACCTTC
-,TRBJ2-7,-,TRBV6-7,CASSYSTGGRDYEQYF,TGTGCCAGCAGTTACTCGACTGGGGGGAGAGACTACGAGCAGTACTTC
-,TRBJ2-1,TRBD2,TRBV7-9,CASRRERGGLNEQFF,TGTGCCAGCAGGAGAGAGCGGGGGGGCCTCAATGAGCAGTTCTTC
-,TRBJ2-7,-,TRBV30,CAWSPPSYEQYF,TGTGCCTGGAGTCCCCCTTCCTACGAGCAGTACTTC
-,TRBJ2-1,-,TRBV11-2,CASSLGPVGEQFF,TGTGCCAGCAGCTTAGGCCCCGTGGGTGAGCAGTTCTTC
-,TRBJ2-3,-,TRBV20-1,CSASGIGPDTQYF,TGCAGTGCTAGCGGGATCGGCCCAGATACGCAGTATTTT
-,TRBJ2-3,-,TRBV7-9,CASSQQGIDTQYF,TGTGCCAGCAGCCAACAGGGAATAGATACGCAGTATTTT
-,TRBJ2-1,-,TRBV5-1,CASNDIPRNEQFF,TGCGCCAGCAACGACATTCCGAGGAATGAGCAGTTCTTC
-,TRBJ2-5,-,TRBV20-1,CSARNLALQETQYF,TGCAGTGCTAGAAACTTAGCCCTCCAAGAGACCCAGTACTTC
-,TRBJ2-3,TRBD1,TRBV11-2,CASSKRQGPPRADTQYF,TGTGCCAGCAGCAAACGACAGGGGCCCCCGCGGGCGGATACGCAGTATTTT
-,TRBJ2-1,-,TRBV29-1,CSVEGEPLGGFVNEQFF,TGCAGCGTTGAAGGGGAGCCGTTAGGGGGGTTTGTGAATGAGCAGTTCTTC
many,TRBJ2-3,-,TRBV9,CASSVDTDTQYF,TGTGCCAGCAGCGTAGACACAGATACGCAGTATTTT
once,TRBJ2-1,TRBD1,TRBV12-3/TRBV12-4,CASSFPTGGYEQFF,TGTGCCAGCAGTTTTCCGACAGGGGGCTATGAGCAGTTCTTC
few,TRBJ2-5,TRBD2,TRBV27,CASRVAGGGETQYF,TGTGCCAGCAGAGTAGCGGGGGGAGGTGAGACCCAGTACTTC
-,TRBJ2-3,TRBD1,TRBV20-1,CSARDSEGATDTQYF,TGCAGTGCTAGAGATAGCGAGGGGGCTACAGATACGCAGTATTTT
-,TRBJ2-7,-,TRBV7-9,CASSHGLAEQYF,TGTGCCAGCAGCCACGGACTGGCCGAGCAGTACTTC
-,TRBJ2-7,-,TRBV10-2,CASSDQGREQYF,TGCGCCAGCAGTGACCAAGGACGGGAGCAGTACTTC
few,TRBJ2-1,-,TRBV5-1,CASSLWGDEQFF,TGCGCCAGCAGCTTATGGGGCGATGAGCAGTTCTTC
few,TRBJ2-5,-,TRBV18,CASSPLGSQETQYF,TGTGCCAGCTCACCACTCGGTAGCCAAGAGACCCAGTACTTC
-,TRBJ2-1,TRBD2,TRBV20-1,CSASRNSGGYEQFF,TGCAGTGCTAGTCGGAATAGCGGGGGTTATGAGCAGTTCTTC
once,TRBJ1-2,-,TRBV2,CASSEMPPYYGYTF,TGTGCCAGCAGTGAAATGCCCCCGTACTATGGCTACACCTTC
few,TRBJ2-2,-,TRBV29-1,CSVETGRGSGELFF,TGCAGCGTTGAAACAGGGAGGGGATCCGGGGAGCTGTTTTTT
once,TRBJ2-7,-,TRBV7-2,CASSLHRDSYEQYF,TGTGCCAGCAGCCTCCACAGGGACTCCTACGAGCAGTACTTC
-,TRBJ2-1,-,TRBV7-2,CASSLVAHSPHEQFF,TGTGCCAGCAGCTTAGTGGCTCACTCTCCCCATGAGCAGTTCTTC
-,TRBJ1-2,-,TRBV20-1,CSGTIGNYGYTF,TGCAGTGGGACAATCGGGAACTATGGCTACACCTTC
few,TRBJ1-2,TRBD1,TRBV6-5,CASSNRGNYGYTF,TGTGCCAGCAGTAACAGGGGTAACTATGGCTACACCTTC
-,TRBJ1-2,-,TRBV6-5,CASSPPGGGHYGYTF,TGTGCCAGCAGTCCCCCCGGGGGAGGGCACTATGGCTACACCTTC
-,TRBJ2-3,TRBD1,TRBV7-9,CASSPKTGTGITDTQYF,TGTGCCAGCAGCCCCAAAACCGGGACAGGGATAACGGATACGCAGTATTTT
-,TRBJ2-3,-,TRBV20-1,CSASLSSSADTQYF,TGCAGTGCTAGCTTGTCTAGCTCTGCAGATACGCAGTATTTT
few,TRBJ1-6,-,TRBV7-2,CASSYNRVPNSPLHF,TGTGCCAGCAGCTACAACAGGGTCCCAAATTCACCCCTCCACTTT
-,TRBJ2-1,-,TRBV7-2,CATKGEASSYNEQFF,TGTGCCACCAAGGGAGAGGCCAGCTCCTACAATGAGCAGTTCTTC
-,TRBJ2-3,TRBD1,TRBV7-3,CASSSRGLTDTQYF,TGTGCCAGCAGCTCCAGGGGGCTCACAGATACGCAGTATTTT
-,TRBJ1-4,-,TRBV11-2,CASSLSAVNEKLFF,TGTGCCAGCAGCTTGTCAGCTGTTAATGAAAAACTGTTTTTT
-,TRBJ1-2,-,TRBV10-3,CAISESMGHNYGYTF,TGTGCCATCAGTGAGTCGATGGGACACAACTATGGCTACACCTTC
few,TRBJ2-7,-,TRBV7-2,CASSLTGAFEQYF,TGTGCCAGCAGCCTTACCGGGGCCTTCGAGCAGTACTTC
few,TRBJ2-5,TRBD2,TRBV11-2,CASSSIAGGQETQYF,TGTGCCAGCAGCTCCATAGCGGGGGGACAAGAGACCCAGTACTTC
-,TRBJ1-1,-,TRBV18,CASSRAGTGREAFF,TGTGCCAGCTCACGGGCGGGGACTGGCAGAGAAGCTTTCTTT
once,TRBJ1-2,-,TRBV6-2/TRBV6-3,CASSFRRGYTF,TGTGCCAGCAGTTTTCGTAGGGGCTACACCTTC
-,TRBJ2-6,-,TRBV10-3,CATRQIQSGANVLTF,TGTGCCACCCGACAGATACAATCTGGGGCCAACGTCCTGACTTTC
-,TRBJ2-1,TRBD2,TRBV6-5,CASSYSGRSYNEQFF,TGTGCCAGCAGTTATAGCGGGCGATCCTACAATGAGCAGTTCTTC
-,TRBJ2-5,TRBD1,TRBV10-3,CAIRQDRGQETQYF,TGTGCCATCAGACAAGACAGGGGTCAAGAGACCCAGTACTTC
-,TRBJ2-5,-,TRBV6-6,CASTGAKETQYF,TGTGCCAGCACAGGGGCGAAGGAGACCCAGTACTTC
-,TRBJ2-5,-,TRBV3-1,CASSLGLGTQETQYF,TGTGCCAGCAGTCTTGGACTGGGGACGCAAGAGACCCAGTACTTC
few,TRBJ2-1,TRBD2,TRBV7-2,CASSLPLAGGREQFF,TGTGCCAGCAGCTTACCACTAGCGGGGGGGCGGGAGCAGTTCTTC
few,TRBJ2-1,TRBD2,TRBV20-1,CSASGAGGPSSYNEQFF,TGCAGTGCTAGCGGCGCGGGAGGACCCAGCTCCTACAATGAGCAGTTCTTC
-,TRBJ1-1,-,TRBV18,CASWSGVGTEAFF,TGTGCCAGCTGGTCAGGGGTGGGCACTGAAGCTTTCTTT
-,TRBJ1-6,-,TRBV20-1,CSARVHDSPLHF,TGCAGTGCTAGAGTCCACGATTCACCCCTCCACTTT
few,TRBJ1-6,-,TRBV19,CASSMGSRSGYNSPLHF,TGTGCCAGTAGTATGGGGTCCAGGTCAGGCTATAATTCACCCCTCCACTTT
-,TRBJ1-6,TRBD1,TRBV5-1,CASGSGQPDSPLHF,TGCGCCAGCGGATCGGGACAGCCCGATTCACCCCTCCACTTT
-,TRBJ1-1,-,TRBV6-2/TRBV6-3,CASRAGTNTEAFF,TGTGCCAGCAGGGCCGGGACTAACACTGAAGCTTTCTTT
few,TRBJ2-1,-,TRBV29-1,CSVVGGLYPEQFF,TGCAGCGTTGTTGGGGGCCTATATCCTGAGCAGTTCTTC